This T cell receptor beta chain came from a study of beta chain features in type 1 diabetes. Points from the study as a whole: It was possible that PCR favored shorter templates, equally so in patients and controls. Moderate but significant shortening of TCRB CDR3s was recorded in all four CD4+ subsets from Type 1 diabetes patients.

A single heparinised draw of around 110 mL on average was taken per donor. CDR1 is SNHLY and CDR2 is FYNNEI in the germline V gene. V lost 8 bases, J lost 7 bases, and 17 bases lay in between. The CDR3 runs 14 residues. This clone came up once. Its antigen is unknown. Sequenced material consisted of expressed TCRB transcripts (all of the isolated RNA was reverse transcribed). Using immunoSEQ multiplex PCR, the repertoire was profiled, and TCRdb retains in-frame clones only, with some absent. The table lists about 240,000 clones, roughly 14% of them singletons, with roughly 0.019% in the top ten. The clonotype was recovered from a man aged 30 to 45 with type 1 diabetes. The sequenced sample consisted of naive CD4+ T cells from blood. The rearrangement links TRBV2 to TRBJ1-4; D is perhaps TRBD1 (5 bases). CDR3 sequence: CASSPRVGSEKLFF. The CDR3 nucleotides read TGTGCCAGCTCACCCAGGGTAGGGTCTGAAAAACTGTTTTTT.